This record covers a single T cell receptor (beta chain). The target antigen is unknown. This entry is derived from a study of T cell repertoires in cytomegalovirus infection. At the level of the study: HLA-B-restricted CMV epitopes that are well studied, plus recently identified HLA-C-restricted ones, were used by the study.

TCRdb re-analysed the reads in MiXCR, keeping a single row per CDR3 protein. The sample has around 800,000 distinct CDR3 sequences, less than 35% seen once. The specimen comprised cultured CD8+ T cells from PBMCs, sampled from culture after CMV antigen stimulation. The receptor's source is a human donor in good health (CMV status not recorded). Some clones in this sample may be carry-over from other donors' samples.

This CDR3 reads CASSQSPDRNTEAFF. CDR3 sequence (DNA): TGTGCCAGCAGCCAATCTCCCGACAGAAACACTGAAGCTTTCTTT. J is TRBJ1-1 and V is TRBV16, with D possibly matching TRBD1 (5 bases). Per germline, CDR1 KGHSY and CDR2 FQNENV. This CDR3 region has 15 residues. V lost 0 bases, J lost 2 bases, and 10 bases lay in between. Together with reference TRBV16 and TRBJ1-1, the CDR3 gives the full variable domain: GEEVAQTPKHLVRGEGQKAKLYCAPIKGHSYVFWYQQVLKNEFKFLISFQNENVFDETGMPKERFSAKCLPNSPCSLEIQATKLEDSAVYFCASSQSPDRNTEAFFGQGTRLTVV.